This is a list of T cell receptor beta chains from one sample in a study of lymphopenia after photon versus proton radiotherapy. Sequenced by immunoSEQ multiplex PCR; TCRdb stores in-frame clones only, minus some. The sample holds under 80,000 clones, about 90% seen once. Source: peripheral blood, taken from a patient treated with photon-based radiotherapy. These receptors were collected from a man aged 35-49 years with gastric cancer. Each CDR3 is given with its conserved first and last residue. D genes are given only for firm matches. The size of a clone is reported for some rows only, either as once, few or many, or as a class for expanded clones.

D gene	clone size	V gene	J gene	CDR3 length	CDR3 DNA	CDR3 protein
-	-	TRBV20-1	TRBJ2-3	11	TGCAGTGCTGCCGGGGCAGATACGCAGTATTTT	CSAAGADTQYF
-	few	TRBV19	TRBJ2-7	11	TGTGCCAGTACCGACGCCTACGAGCAGTACTTC	CASTDAYEQYF
-	-	TRBV27	TRBJ1-1	14	TGTGCCAGCAGTCAGGAGGGTGCGCTAAGAGAAGCTTTCTTT	CASSQEGALREAFF
TRBD1	-	TRBV30	TRBJ1-5	14	TGTGCCTGGAGCAGGGGGAGCAGCAATCAGCCCCAGCATTTT	CAWSRGSSNQPQHF
-	-	TRBV7-2	TRBJ2-6	16	TGTGCCAGCAGCCCCCGAACAGGGTCGGGGGCCAACGTCCTGACTTTC	CASSPRTGSGANVLTF
-	-	TRBV30	TRBJ2-2	16	TGTGCCTGGAGTAGGTCGGGGGGCGTACGGACCGGGGAGCTGTTTTTT	CAWSRSGGVRTGELFF
TRBD1	-	TRBV27	TRBJ2-1	16	TGTGCCAGCAGCCGGTCGGGGACAGGGATGTACAATGAGCAGTTCTTC	CASSRSGTGMYNEQFF
-	-	TRBV30	TRBJ1-2	12	TGTGCCTGGAGTGGGGGTTCCTATGGCTACACCTTC	CAWSGGSYGYTF
-	-	TRBV5-4	TRBJ1-6	14	TGTGCCAGCAGCACCGGACAACCGGGTTCACCCCTCCACTTT	CASSTGQPGSPLHF
TRBD2	-	TRBV4-2	TRBJ2-7	17	TGTGCCAGCAGCCAAGATATGGGAGCGGGGGAGTCCTACGAGCAGTACTTC	CASSQDMGAGESYEQYF
-	-	TRBV5-4	TRBJ2-3	15	TGTGCCAGCAGCGGCCGGACGGCTTTCACAGATACGCAGTATTTT	CASSGRTAFTDTQYF
-	once	TRBV7-6	TRBJ1-1	16	TGTGCCAGCAGCTGGAATACGAGACCCGGGGACACTGAAGCTTTCTTT	CASSWNTRPGDTEAFF
-	-	TRBV7-3	TRBJ2-1	12	TGTGCCAGCAGCTTAAGCGGGATAGAGCAGTTCTTC	CASSLSGIEQFF
TRBD1	-	TRBV30	TRBJ1-2	16	TGTGCCTGGAGTGCGAGGGGACAGGGGGCGGCCTATGGCTACACCTTC	CAWSARGQGAAYGYTF
-	-	TRBV10-3	TRBJ2-5	13	TGTGCCGTCCGGGGGCGGTCCGGTGAGACCCAGTACTTC	CAVRGRSGETQYF
-	-	TRBV30	TRBJ2-7	12	TGTGCCTGGACAGGCAGCTCCTACGAGCAGTACTTC	CAWTGSSYEQYF
-	-	TRBV7-2	TRBJ2-7	15	TGTGCCAGCAGCTTAGGAGTCTCGCCGTCCTACGAGCAGTACTTC	CASSLGVSPSYEQYF
-	-	TRBV5-1	TRBJ1-5	14	TGCGCCAGCAGCTTGGACAGGGCGGATCAGCCCCAGCATTTT	CASSLDRADQPQHF
-	-	TRBV20-1	TRBJ2-1	11	TGCAGTGCTCGGTTGGGGCCTGAGCAGTTCTTC	CSARLGPEQFF
-	-	TRBV11-2	TRBJ1-1	11	TGTGCCAGCGTCCTCGGCCCCCGAGCTTTCTTT	CASVLGPRAFF
-	-	TRBV10-3	TRBJ1-2	13	TGTGCCATCAGTGAGTCGGCAGGTAATGGCTACACCTTC	CAISESAGNGYTF
-	-	TRBV19	TRBJ1-2	13	TGTGCCAGTAGTAACCGACAGGTTTATGGCTACACCTTC	CASSNRQVYGYTF
-	-	TRBV7-2	TRBJ1-6	16	TGTGCCAGCAGCTCGGATACCGGGACGCCGAATTCACCCCTCCACTTT	CASSSDTGTPNSPLHF
TRBD1	-	TRBV6-6	TRBJ2-7	14	TGTGCCAGCGCTGACAGGGGCCTAAACTACGAGCAGTACTTC	CASADRGLNYEQYF
TRBD1	-	TRBV7-3	TRBJ2-3	18	TGTGCCAGCAGCTTCTCCGGGACAGGGGCGGGGCGCACAGATACGCAGTATTTT	CASSFSGTGAGRTDTQYF
-	-	TRBV5-1	TRBJ1-1	15	TGCGCCACCGCGGATCGGGGGGGGCTAGGGACTGAAGCTTTCTTT	CATADRGGLGTEAFF
TRBD1	once	TRBV5-1	TRBJ1-3	16	TGCGCCAGCAGCTTGGGAGGGACAGGGTCTGGAAACACCATATATTTT	CASSLGGTGSGNTIYF
TRBD1	-	TRBV30	TRBJ1-3	14	TGTGCCTGGCAACAGGGGGCCTCTGGAAACACCATATATTTT	CAWQQGASGNTIYF
TRBD2	-	TRBV5-4	TRBJ2-3	17	TGTGCCAGCAGCTTGTGGGGACTAGCGGGGGTGACAGATACGCAGTATTTT	CASSLWGLAGVTDTQYF
-	-	TRBV7-9	TRBJ1-1	14	TGTGCCAGCAGCTTAGCGCTTAGTAACACTGAAGCTTTCTTT	CASSLALSNTEAFF
TRBD1	-	TRBV7-9	TRBJ1-2	13	TGTGCCAGCAGCTCGGGACAGGGCTATGGCTACACCTTC	CASSSGQGYGYTF
-	once	TRBV7-2	TRBJ2-7	16	TGTGCCAGCAGCTTAGTAGGGGGGTTGGGAGTTGGGGAGCAGTACTTC	CASSLVGGLGVGEQYF
-	-	TRBV25-1	TRBJ2-3	14	TGTGCCAGCAGTGGAGGGGGGGGCACAGATACGCAGTATTTT	CASSGGGGTDTQYF
TRBD2	-	TRBV7-8	TRBJ2-2	14	TGTGCCAGCCATGGGGGGGTTAACACCGGGGAGCTGTTTTTT	CASHGGVNTGELFF
-	-	TRBV4-1	TRBJ2-1	13	TGCGCCAGCAGCCAAGCCCCAGGGGCTGAGCAGTTCTTC	CASSQAPGAEQFF
-	-	TRBV15	TRBJ2-7	15	TGTGCCACCAGCAGAGATTGGGCGAGCTCCTACGAGCAGTACTTC	CATSRDWASSYEQYF
-	-	TRBV19	TRBJ1-2	16	TGTGCCAGTAGAAGTCCGGGGTCCTCAAGGGGCCCCGGCTACACCTTC	CASRSPGSSRGPGYTF
TRBD2	-	TRBV15	TRBJ2-2	15	TGTGCCACCAGCAGAGGACTAGCGGGGGCCGGGGAGCTGTTTTTT	CATSRGLAGAGELFF
-	-	TRBV10-3	TRBJ2-5	13	TGTGCCATCAGTGAGTCGAACCGAGAGACCCAGTACTTC	CAISESNRETQYF
-	-	TRBV18	TRBJ2-3	15	TGTGCCAGCTCACCAAGTCAGATTAGCACAGATACGCAGTATTTT	CASSPSQISTDTQYF
-	-	TRBV2	TRBJ1-2	14	TGTGCCAGCACCTCAGGGACACTCGACTATGGCTACACCTTC	CASTSGTLDYGYTF
TRBD2	-	TRBV5-4	TRBJ2-1	15	TGTGCCAGCAGCGGAGCGGGGAGCTCCTACAATGAGCAGTTCTTC	CASSGAGSSYNEQFF
-	-	TRBV11-2	TRBJ1-3	15	TGTGCCAGCAGCTTAACTCAGGGATATGGAAACACCATATATTTT	CASSLTQGYGNTIYF
-	-	TRBV6-6	TRBJ2-3	13	TGTGCCAGCACCAGACGAGGGGAGAATACGCAGTATTTT	CASTRRGENTQYF
-	-	TRBV10-3	TRBJ2-7	14	TGTGCCATCAGTGACCGGGGGGCCGCCTACGAGCAGTACTTC	CAISDRGAAYEQYF
-	-	TRBV15	TRBJ1-3	17	TGTGCCACCACCGCAACCCCGGGAGTCTTCTCTGGAAACACCATATATTTT	CATTATPGVFSGNTIYF
TRBD2	-	TRBV11-2	TRBJ2-1	15	TGTGCCAGCAGCTCGGCTAGCGGGGGGGCCGATTTGCAGTTCTTC	CASSSASGGADLQFF
-	-	TRBV6-5	TRBJ2-7	13	TGTGCCAGCAGGCGGGACAGTGAGCACGAGCAGTACTTC	CASRRDSEHEQYF
-	-	TRBV29-1	TRBJ1-2	13	TGCAGCGTTAGCAGACAGTCCGACTATGGCTACACCTTC	CSVSRQSDYGYTF
-	-	TRBV7-2	TRBJ2-3	15	TGTGCCAGCAGCTCCGGGACAACCGAGGCAGATACGCAGTATTTT	CASSSGTTEADTQYF
-	-	TRBV5-1	TRBJ2-7	15	TGCGCCAGCAGCTTGGGATCCGGGACGGTGTACGAGCAGTACTTC	CASSLGSGTVYEQYF
TRBD1	-	TRBV5-1	TRBJ2-6	17	TGCGCCAGCAGCTTGGACAGGGGGCGCGCGGGGGCCAACGTCCTGACTTTC	CASSLDRGRAGANVLTF
-	-	TRBV19	TRBJ1-5	14	TGTGCCAGTATCCCCAGGGCAGGGAATCAGCCCCAGCATTTT	CASIPRAGNQPQHF
-	-	TRBV10-3	TRBJ1-1	16	TGTGCCATCAGTGAGTCGAGGGCAGGGGCGAACACTGAAGCTTTCTTT	CAISESRAGANTEAFF
TRBD1	-	TRBV6-1	TRBJ1-1	17	TGTGCCAGCAGTGAAAGGGGGCTCTCACAGTGGAACACTGAAGCTTTCTTT	CASSERGLSQWNTEAFF
-	-	TRBV19	TRBJ1-2	13	TGTGCCAGTAGTATAGAAAGGAACTATGGCTACACCTTC	CASSIERNYGYTF
-	-	TRBV9	TRBJ1-1	15	TGTGCCAGCAGCGTAGTCCCCCTAGGGAACACTGAAGCTTTCTTT	CASSVVPLGNTEAFF
-	-	TRBV18	TRBJ1-2	13	TGTGCCAGCTCACCAGACAGCGCTTATGGCTACACCTTC	CASSPDSAYGYTF
-	few	TRBV30	TRBJ1-2	13	TGTGCCTGGAGTGTCGTGAGGGACGGGGGCTACACCTTC	CAWSVVRDGGYTF
-	-	TRBV5-6	TRBJ1-3	14	TGTGCCAGCAGCCTTGGGGACGCAGGAAACACCATATATTTT	CASSLGDAGNTIYF